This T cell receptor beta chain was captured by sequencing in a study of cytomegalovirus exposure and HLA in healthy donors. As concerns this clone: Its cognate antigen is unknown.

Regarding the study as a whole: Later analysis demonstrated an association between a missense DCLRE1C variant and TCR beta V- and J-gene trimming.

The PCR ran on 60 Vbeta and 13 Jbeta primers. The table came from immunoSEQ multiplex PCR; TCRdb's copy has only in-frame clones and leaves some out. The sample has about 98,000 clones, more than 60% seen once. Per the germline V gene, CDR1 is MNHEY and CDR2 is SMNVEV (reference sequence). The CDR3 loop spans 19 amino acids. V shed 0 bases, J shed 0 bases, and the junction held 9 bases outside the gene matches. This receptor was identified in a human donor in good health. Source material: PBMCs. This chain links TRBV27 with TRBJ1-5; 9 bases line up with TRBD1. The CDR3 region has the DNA TGTGCCAGCAGTTTATCGAGGGGACAGGGACGTTATAGCAATCAGCCCCAGCATTTT. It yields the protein CASSLSRGQGRYSNQPQHF.